The 26 T cell receptor beta chains given below trace back to one sample, sequenced in a study of blood T cell repertoires in COVID-19. Only in-frame clones appear in the TCRdb table, and some are missing; sequencing was by immunoSEQ multiplex PCR. The top ten hold about 16% of the sample, which has 150,000 to 160,000 clones, 75% to 90% seen once. Specimen: peripheral blood. These receptors all stem from a woman aged 40 to 50 with acute or convalescent COVID-19.

The rearrangement joins TRBV6-5 to TRBJ2-7, with 7 bases that match TRBD2. CDR1 is MNHEY and CDR2 is SVGAGI in the germline V gene. Trimming cost V 2 bases and J 5 bases; bases outside gene matches: 9. The CDR3 spans 15 residues. The CDR3 region is CASSYGVGGPNEQYF. The CDR3 DNA reads as TGTGCCAGCAGTTACGGAGTGGGAGGGCCCAACGAGCAGTACTTC.

This chain joins TRBV18 and TRBJ2-2; 11 positions agree with TRBD2. The CDR3 covers 16 residues. Germline loops: CDR1 KGHSH, CDR2 LQKENI. Germline trimming cut 3 bases from V and 1 base from J; bases unmatched to any gene: 1. The CDR3 loop is CASSPGTSGNTGELFF. The CDR3 nucleotides are TGTGCCAGCTCACCGGGGACTAGCGGGAACACCGGGGAGCTGTTTTTT.

The chain carries TRBV7-9 and TRBJ1-3, with TRBD1 as a possible D gene (6 bases). Germline values: CDR1 SEHNR, CDR2 FQNEAQ (reference sequence). This CDR3 spans 14 amino acids. Trimming cost V 2 bases and J 2 bases, with 7 bases left between them. Written as DNA, the CDR3 is TGTGCCAGCAGCTTAAACAGGGCTGGAAACACCATATATTTT. Residues: CASSLNRAGNTIYF. The full variable domain, its missing parts supplied by reference TRBV7-9 and TRBJ1-3, is DTGVSQNPRHKITKRGQNVTFRCDPISEHNRLYWYRQTLGQGPEFLTYFQNEAQLEKSRLLSDRFSAERPKGSFSTLEIQRTEQGDSAMYLCASSLNRAGNTIYFGEGSWLTVV.

V usage is TRBV5-1 and J usage is TRBJ2-3, with D possibly being TRBD2 (6 bases). This CDR3 comprises 14 residues. The germline V gene encodes CDR1 SGHRS and CDR2 YFSETQ. V was shortened by 4 bases and J by 2 bases, with 11 bases between the two germline ends. The CDR3 bases are TGCGCCAGCAGCCCGGGACTTCACACAGATACGCAGTATTTT. This translates into CASSPGLHTDTQYF.

This chain connects TRBV6-5 to TRBJ2-3; 7 bases fit TRBD1. The CDR3 is made up of 16 amino acids. The V gene's germline CDR1 is MNHEY and CDR2 SVGAGI. V lost 4 bases and J lost 0; bases outside the gene matches: 7. The CDR3 DNA follows: TGTGCCAGCAGTTCTTTTCCGGGACAGAGCACAGATACGCAGTATTTT. Translation gives CASSSFPGQSTDTQYF.

V and J are TRBV30 and TRBJ2-7; TRBD1 is a possible D gene (6 bases). The CDR3 totals 13 residues. Looked up from germline, CDR1 is GTSNPN and CDR2 is SVGIG (reference sequence). Trimming took 2 bases from V and 0 from J, leaving 8 bases between them. In DNA form, the CDR3 reads TGTGCCTGGAGTCCGGACAGCTCCTACGAGCAGTACTTC. Its protein product is CAWSPDSSYEQYF.

This clone was recorded only once. V usage is TRBV9 and J usage is TRBJ1-1, with D perhaps matching TRBD1 (6 bases). The V and J ends lost 4 bases and 5 bases respectively, with 15 bases between them. CDR3 size: 14 residues. The germline V gene encodes CDR1 SGDLS and CDR2 YYNGEE. In DNA, the CDR3 is TGTGCCAGCAGCCCAATCGTGGGGACAACTGAAGCTTTCTTT. Translation gives CASSPIVGTTEAFF.

The chain links TRBV30 to TRBJ1-6, with 11 bases aligning to TRBD1. The CDR3 is 13 amino acids. Trimming removed 7 bases from V and 9 bases from J; junction bases left unmatched: 5. Germline V gene lookup returns CDR1 GTSNPN and CDR2 SVGIG (reference sequence). The CDR3 nucleotides read TGTGCCTACGCGGGACAGGGGGGTTCACCCCTCCACTTT. It translates to CAYAGQGGSPLHF.

The chain combines TRBV28 with TRBJ2-7; perhaps TRBD2 as D (6 bases). The CDR3 is made up of 15 amino acids. Germline V CDR1 and CDR2: MDHEN, SYDVKM. V was cut by 1 base and J by 3 bases, with 13 bases left in between. CDR3 sequence (DNA): TGTGCCAGCAGTTTATCCCGGGACTCCAACTACGAGCAGTACTTC. Residues: CASSLSRDSNYEQYF. The full variable domain, with the rest looked up from reference TRBV28 and TRBJ2-7, is DVKVTQSSRYLVKRTGEKVFLECVQDMDHENMFWYRQDPGLGLRLIYFSYDVKMKEKGDIPEGYSVSREKKERFSLILESASTNQTSMYLCASSLSRDSNYEQYFGPGTRLTVT.

The rearrangement links TRBV5-4 to TRBJ2-2; 10 bases align to TRBD1. Per germline, CDR1 SGHNT and CDR2 YYREEE (reference sequence). CDR3 size: 16 residues. With 4 bases clipped from V and 4 bases from J, the junction kept 7 bases outside the gene matches. DNA of the CDR3: TGTGCCAGCAGCATCCTTGACAGGGGGCGCACCGGGGAGCTGTTTTTT. This gives the protein CASSILDRGRTGELFF.

The chain couples TRBV7-9 to TRBJ2-1, with no clear D. V was trimmed by 4 bases and J by 2 bases, leaving 12 bases between them. CDR3 length: 15 residues. Germline V gene sequence: CDR1 SEHNR, CDR2 FQNEAQ (reference sequence). For the CDR3, the DNA is TGTGCCAGCAGCTCGGCCCGGGTCCCCTACAATGAGCAGTTCTTC. Its translation: CASSSARVPYNEQFF. Drawing the rest from reference TRBV7-9 and TRBJ2-1, the complete variable domain is DTGVSQNPRHKITKRGQNVTFRCDPISEHNRLYWYRQTLGQGPEFLTYFQNEAQLEKSRLLSDRFSAERPKGSFSTLEIQRTEQGDSAMYLCASSSARVPYNEQFFGPGTRLTVL.

The rearrangement joins TRBV3-1 (or the pseudogene TRBV3-2) to TRBJ2-1; 12 nucleotides agree with TRBD2. Germline trimming cut 3 bases from V and 10 bases from J; bases unmatched to any gene: 13. This CDR3 spans 17 amino acids. Germline V lookup: CDR1 LGHDT, CDR2 YNNKEL (reference sequence). DNA for the CDR3: TGTGCCAGCAGCCATGTGCTAGCGGGGGGGCCCGGGACCGAGCAGTTCTTC. This gives the protein CASSHVLAGGPGTEQFF.

This clone was counted a single time. The V call is TRBV3-1 (or the pseudogene TRBV3-2), the J call TRBJ2-1, with 8 positions matching TRBD2. With 0 bases clipped from V and 5 bases from J, the junction kept 9 bases outside the gene matches. This CDR3 is 17 amino acids long. Germline loops: CDR1 LGHDT, CDR2 YNNKEL (reference sequence). CDR3 sequence (DNA): TGTGCCAGCAGCCAAGATATTCTAGCGGGTGCTAACAATGAGCAGTTCTTC. Translating it yields CASSQDILAGANNEQFF.

This chain connects TRBV18 to TRBJ2-1; 7 bases are a match to TRBD2. Germline CDR1 KGHSH, CDR2 LQKENI. V lost 3 bases to trimming and J lost 7 bases; unmatched junction nucleotides: 12. There are 16 residues in the CDR3. DNA for the CDR3: TGTGCCAGCTCACCCGTCGCTGGAACGGGGGGTAATGAGCAGTTCTTC. This gives the protein CASSPVAGTGGNEQFF.

The chain is built from TRBV21-1 and TRBJ1-1; TRBD1, the D gene given by the table, was not confirmed from the DNA. TRBV21-1 is tagged as a pseudogene. This CDR3 is built from 14 residues. CDR3 sequence reads: CASIPRQVVTEAFF. The CDR3 DNA reads as TGTGCCAGCATCCCACGACAGGTGGTCACTGAAGCTTTCTTT.

The chain combines TRBV18 with TRBJ1-1, with 9 positions matching TRBD1. CDR1 and CDR2 (germline): KGHSH, LQKENI. This CDR3 region has 16 residues. V lost 2 bases and J lost 0; bases outside the gene matches: 4. CDR3 amino acids: CASSPSGQGMNTEAFF. DNA for the CDR3: TGTGCCAGCTCACCATCGGGACAGGGAATGAACACTGAAGCTTTCTTT.

In this sample, this clone turned up a few times. This chain joins TRBV11-3 and TRBJ2-3, with 8 bases that match TRBD2. The CDR3 runs to 16 residues. Trimming at V came to 0 bases and at J to 10 bases, leaving 12 bases not matched to a gene. Germline V gene sequence: CDR1 SGHNT, CDR2 YENEEA. This CDR3 reads CASSLDGAGGNRAQYF. The CDR3, as DNA: TGTGCCAGCAGCTTAGATGGGGCGGGAGGTAATCGGGCGCAGTATTTT.

This chain joins TRBV10-3 and TRBJ1-6, with D possibly matching TRBD1 (5 bases). Trimming stripped 6 bases from V and 7 bases from J, with 10 bases between. Germline-derived CDR1 and CDR2 are ENHRY and SYGVKD. This CDR3 has 13 residues. The CDR3 coding sequence is TGTGCCATCAGGCAGGGAGGCAATTCACCCCTCCACTTT. Its translation is CAIRQGGNSPLHF.

The rearrangement joins TRBV5-6 to TRBJ2-4; TRBD1 aligns across 9 bases. Germline CDR1 is SGHDT and CDR2 is YYEEEE. Losses at the gene ends were 0 bases for V and 6 bases for J; bases not matched to a gene: 7. The CDR3 sequence is 16 residues long. For the CDR3, the DNA is TGTGCCAGCAGCTTGGGGACAGGGGATATAAGAAACATTCAGTACTTC. Its translation: CASSLGTGDIRNIQYF.

The gene calls are TRBV6-5 and TRBJ2-7; 7 bases fit TRBD2. Germline V gene sequence: CDR1 MNHEY, CDR2 SVGAGI. The CDR3 totals 11 residues. The V segment lost 10 bases and the J segment 6 bases; nucleotides outside the gene matches: 6. The CDR3 sequence is CATWGGGEQYF. Written as DNA, the CDR3 is TGTGCCACATGGGGGGGAGGCGAGCAGTACTTC.

V gene TRBV30 combines with J gene TRBJ1-2; 10 bases map to TRBD1. The CDR3 contains 17 residues. Germline lookup yields CDR1 GTSNPN and CDR2 SVGIG (reference sequence). Losses at the gene ends were 1 base for V and 4 bases for J; bases not matched to a gene: 12. The CDR3: CAWSDPYPGTGVYGYTF. The CDR3 DNA is TGTGCCTGGAGTGACCCATACCCCGGGACAGGGGTCTATGGCTACACCTTC.

This clone showed up just once. V usage is TRBV7-9 and J usage is TRBJ1-1, with 7 bases that match TRBD1. Unmatched junction bases numbered 15, after V lost 5 bases and J lost 6 bases. Germline V gives CDR1 SEHNR, CDR2 FQNEAQ (reference sequence). The CDR3 sequence is 16 residues long. CDR3 nucleotide sequence: TGTGCCAGCAGCAGGGGCCAGGGGGAATCTTTTGCTGAAGCTTTCTTT. Translated: CASSRGQGESFAEAFF.

The CDR3: CASSSGLAGGTADTQYF. The DNA of the CDR3 is TGTGCCAGCAGCTCGGGACTAGCGGGGGGGACAGCAGATACGCAGTATTTT. The rearrangement links TRBV7-9 to TRBJ2-3; 16 positions match TRBD2. Germline V gene sequence: CDR1 SEHNR, CDR2 FQNEAQ (reference sequence). The CDR3 loop spans 17 amino acids. After removal of 4 bases from V and 4 bases from J, the junction contained 5 bases not matched to a gene.

In DNA, the CDR3 is TGCGCCAGCAGTTCCGGGACACTCAGGACTGGGGCCAACGTCCTGACTTTC. It codes for CASSSGTLRTGANVLTF. The chain has TRBV10-1 and TRBJ2-6; D is perhaps TRBD1 (6 bases). Trimming left V 5 bases short and J 2 bases short, with 16 bases between. The CDR3 spans 17 residues. The V gene's germline CDR1 is WNHNN and CDR2 SYGVQD (reference sequence).

V and J are TRBV15 and TRBJ1-6; 7 positions agree with TRBD1. V shed 1 base, J shed 7 bases, and the junction held 1 base outside the gene matches. CDR1 and CDR2 from the germline V gene are LNHNV and YYDKDF (reference sequence). The CDR3 spans 14 residues. The CDR3 nucleotides are TGTGCCACCAGCAGAGGGGACAGAAATTCACCCCTCCACTTT. It encodes CATSRGDRNSPLHF.

In its sample, this clone was seen once. The chain has TRBV5-1 and TRBJ2-1; 10 bases are a match to TRBD1. The germline V gene encodes CDR1 SGHRS and CDR2 YFSETQ. The ends lost 4 bases at V and 8 bases at J; junction bases unmatched: 3. CDR3 size: 13 residues. The chain's CDR3 is CASSPGTGDEQFF. DNA for the CDR3: TGCGCCAGCAGCCCAGGGACAGGGGATGAGCAGTTCTTC.